These T cell receptor beta chains were read from a single sample in a study of neurological immune-mediated disorders. TCRdb fed the 5' RACE reads into MiXCR, producing one record per CDR3 protein. The data contain 70,000 to 90,000 distinct CDR3 sequences, almost 6% of them singletons. Sequenced material: PBMCs. The receptor source for this set is an older woman with multiple sclerosis. Both conserved end residues are part of each CDR3. Each record gives: J gene, V gene, CDR3 protein.

j_gene: TRBJ1-1; v_gene: TRBV29-1; CDR3aa: CSGKSSNTEAFF
j_gene: TRBJ1-5; v_gene: TRBV5-1; CDR3aa: CASSVGSSNQPQHF
j_gene: TRBJ2-1; v_gene: TRBV5-1; CDR3aa: CASSPGTGAFNEQFF
j_gene: TRBJ2-3; v_gene: TRBV29-1; CDR3aa: CSVAQGADTQYF
j_gene: TRBJ1-5; v_gene: TRBV7-2; CDR3aa: CASSFGVGGPQHF
j_gene: TRBJ1-5; v_gene: TRBV12-3/TRBV12-4; CDR3aa: CASGSDKRLQPQHF
j_gene: TRBJ1-1; v_gene: TRBV15; CDR3aa: CATRGWDTEAFF
j_gene: TRBJ2-3; v_gene: TRBV6-2/TRBV6-3; CDR3aa: CASSYSHPVPDTQYF
j_gene: TRBJ2-2; v_gene: TRBV6-5; CDR3aa: CASSSGGRGGTGELFF
j_gene: TRBJ1-4; v_gene: TRBV12-3/TRBV12-4; CDR3aa: CASGFDRGNEKLFF
j_gene: TRBJ1-1; v_gene: TRBV5-1; CDR3aa: CASSLAGDTEAFF
j_gene: TRBJ1-6; v_gene: TRBV20-1; CDR3aa: CSGQDFGYNSPLHF
j_gene: TRBJ2-2; v_gene: TRBV11-2; CDR3aa: CASSLASTGELFF
j_gene: TRBJ1-2; v_gene: TRBV5-1; CDR3aa: CASSPGQAGGGYTF
j_gene: TRBJ1-5; v_gene: TRBV2; CDR3aa: CASSEQGLGNQPQHF
j_gene: TRBJ2-1; v_gene: TRBV5-5; CDR3aa: CASSLLPVGDDEQFF
j_gene: TRBJ2-2; v_gene: TRBV12-3/TRBV12-4; CDR3aa: CASSETGDGTGELFF
j_gene: TRBJ2-2; v_gene: TRBV5-1; CDR3aa: CASSFEAGSNTGELFF
j_gene: TRBJ1-2; v_gene: TRBV4-1; CDR3aa: CASSQWTGTNYGYTF
j_gene: TRBJ1-1; v_gene: TRBV29-1; CDR3aa: CSVGTASMNTEAFF
j_gene: TRBJ1-4; v_gene: TRBV5-1; CDR3aa: CASSNHRDSEKLFF
j_gene: TRBJ2-7; v_gene: TRBV20-1; CDR3aa: CSARPLGGQGAPYEQYF
j_gene: TRBJ1-1; v_gene: TRBV12-3/TRBV12-4; CDR3aa: CASSPIMGQAEAFF
j_gene: TRBJ1-6; v_gene: TRBV29-1; CDR3aa: CSVATGAGYNSPLHF
j_gene: TRBJ2-1; v_gene: TRBV10-1; CDR3aa: CASNAGQNYNEQFF
j_gene: TRBJ1-2; v_gene: TRBV5-1; CDR3aa: CASSSNSEAETQYFGPANYGYTF
j_gene: TRBJ2-2; v_gene: TRBV11-3; CDR3aa: CASAGKNTGELFF
j_gene: TRBJ2-1; v_gene: TRBV7-2; CDR3aa: CASNFKRGAYNEQFF
j_gene: TRBJ1-6; v_gene: TRBV5-5; CDR3aa: CASSFGFGGGSPLHF
j_gene: TRBJ1-4; v_gene: TRBV19; CDR3aa: CASIPGGTSSKLFF
j_gene: TRBJ1-1; v_gene: TRBV20-1; CDR3aa: CSARDWGLGEAFF
j_gene: TRBJ1-1; v_gene: TRBV5-1; CDR3aa: CASSLSGAEAFF
j_gene: TRBJ1-2; v_gene: TRBV2; CDR3aa: CASSLLTGGNGYTF
j_gene: TRBJ2-7; v_gene: TRBV12-3/TRBV12-4; CDR3aa: CASSLVIYYEQYF
j_gene: TRBJ2-1; v_gene: TRBV5-1; CDR3aa: CASSLSGGNEQFF
j_gene: TRBJ2-7; v_gene: TRBV6-5; CDR3aa: CASSYPHRPGGGYEQYF
j_gene: TRBJ2-3; v_gene: TRBV20-1; CDR3aa: CSAALTSGTDTQYF
j_gene: TRBJ1-1; v_gene: TRBV20-1; CDR3aa: CSAFSPRTEAFF
j_gene: TRBJ2-2; v_gene: TRBV6-2/TRBV6-3; CDR3aa: CASSYFNAFNTGELFF
j_gene: TRBJ1-2; v_gene: TRBV5-5; CDR3aa: CASSLPQVNYGYTF
j_gene: TRBJ2-6; v_gene: TRBV3-1; CDR3aa: CASSESGRRSGANVLTF
j_gene: TRBJ2-5; v_gene: TRBV5-1; CDR3aa: CASSWGTYEAQYF
j_gene: TRBJ2-7; v_gene: TRBV5-1; CDR3aa: CASSPTGRKQYF
j_gene: TRBJ2-5; v_gene: TRBV24-1; CDR3aa: CATSDDGPKETQYF
j_gene: TRBJ1-1; v_gene: TRBV29-1; CDR3aa: CSVGTNTEAFF
j_gene: TRBJ2-4; v_gene: TRBV12-3/TRBV12-4; CDR3aa: CASSSDTSRDIQYF
j_gene: TRBJ1-2; v_gene: TRBV20-1; CDR3aa: CSARVRDRADYGYTF